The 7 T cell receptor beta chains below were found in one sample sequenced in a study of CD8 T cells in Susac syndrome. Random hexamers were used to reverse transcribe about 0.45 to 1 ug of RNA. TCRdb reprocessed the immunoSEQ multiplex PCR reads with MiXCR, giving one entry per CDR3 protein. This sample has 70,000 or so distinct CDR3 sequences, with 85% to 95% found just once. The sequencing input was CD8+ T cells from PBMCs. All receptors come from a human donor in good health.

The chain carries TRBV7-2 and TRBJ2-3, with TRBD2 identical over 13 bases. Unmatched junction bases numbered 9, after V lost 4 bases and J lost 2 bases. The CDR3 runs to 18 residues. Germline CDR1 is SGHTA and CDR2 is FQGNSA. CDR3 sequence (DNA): TGTGCCAGCAGCTCCAGGGGGACTAGCGGGGTGAACACAGATACGCAGTATTTT. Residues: CASSSRGTSGVNTDTQYF.

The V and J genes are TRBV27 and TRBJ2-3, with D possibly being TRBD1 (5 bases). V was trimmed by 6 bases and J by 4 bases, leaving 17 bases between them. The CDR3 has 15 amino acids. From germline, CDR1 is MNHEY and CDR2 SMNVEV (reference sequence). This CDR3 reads CASSSRPDRADTQYF. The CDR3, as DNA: TGTGCCAGCAGCTCCCGTCCTGACAGAGCAGATACGCAGTATTTT.

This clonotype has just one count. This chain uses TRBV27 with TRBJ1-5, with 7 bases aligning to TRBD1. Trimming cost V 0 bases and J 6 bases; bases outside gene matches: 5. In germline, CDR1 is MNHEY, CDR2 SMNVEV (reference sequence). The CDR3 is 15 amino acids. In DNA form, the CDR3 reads TGTGCCAGCAGTTTATCGCGACAGGGTGGTCAGCCCCAGCATTTT. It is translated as CASSLSRQGGQPQHF.

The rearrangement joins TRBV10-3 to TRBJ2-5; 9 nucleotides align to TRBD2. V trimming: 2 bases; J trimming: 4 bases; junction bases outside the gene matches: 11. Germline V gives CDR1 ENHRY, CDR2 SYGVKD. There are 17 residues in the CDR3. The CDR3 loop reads CAISEGLASFEGETQYF. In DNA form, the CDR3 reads TGTGCCATCAGTGAGGGACTAGCGAGCTTCGAAGGAGAGACCCAGTACTTC.

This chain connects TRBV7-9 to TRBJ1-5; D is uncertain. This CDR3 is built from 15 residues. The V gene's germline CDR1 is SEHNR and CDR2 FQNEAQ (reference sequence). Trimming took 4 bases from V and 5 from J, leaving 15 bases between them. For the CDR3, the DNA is TGTGCCAGCAGCTCTAGTTTCGGGAGGGATCAGCCCCAGCATTTT. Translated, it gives CASSSSFGRDQPQHF.

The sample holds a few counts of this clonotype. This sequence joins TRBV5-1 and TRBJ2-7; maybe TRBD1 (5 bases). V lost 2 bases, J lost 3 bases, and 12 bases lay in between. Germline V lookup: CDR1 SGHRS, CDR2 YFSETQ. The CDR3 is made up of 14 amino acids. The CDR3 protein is CASSFGRELYEQYF. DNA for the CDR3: TGCGCCAGCAGCTTCGGCAGGGAACTCTACGAGCAGTACTTC.

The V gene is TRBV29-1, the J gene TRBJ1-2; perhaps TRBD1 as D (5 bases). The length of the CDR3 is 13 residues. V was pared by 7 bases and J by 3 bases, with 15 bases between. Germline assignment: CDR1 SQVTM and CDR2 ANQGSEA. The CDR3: CSAEKDSDYGYTF. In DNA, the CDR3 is TGCAGCGCCGAGAAAGACAGCGACTATGGCTACACCTTC.